These T cell receptor beta chains were read from a single sample in a study of blood T cell repertoires in COVID-19. The repertoire was sequenced with immunoSEQ multiplex PCR; TCRdb's copy has only in-frame clones and lacks some. The data contain roughly 200,000 clones, less than 85% of them seen just once; the ten biggest clones take up 18%. Sequencing was carried out using PBMCs or T cells enriched from blood (not recorded which). Source of these receptors: a man aged 40-55 years who had recovered from COVID-19. Both conserved end residues are part of each CDR3. A D gene is named only where the DNA matches it firmly. Not every row has a clone size; where given, it reads once, few, many or a size class.

>TRBJ2-2|.|TRBD2|TRBV10-2
TGCGCCAGCAGGGATAGCGGGAAGAACACCGGGGAGCTGTTTTTT
CASRDSGKNTGELFF
>TRBJ1-2|.|TRBD1|TRBV5-1
TGCGCCAGCAGCTTGGCACCGGGACAGGGGGCCTCGGGCTACACCTTC
CASSLAPGQGASGYTF
>TRBJ1-2|.|.|TRBV19
TGTGCCAGTAGTATAATTCTAGCGGGCCGGTATGGCTACACCTTC
CASSIILAGRYGYTF
>TRBJ2-7|.|TRBD1|TRBV7-9
TGTGCCAGCAGCTTAGAACAGGGGGCAAACGAGCAGTACTTC
CASSLEQGANEQYF
>TRBJ1-1|few|.|TRBV21-1
TGTGCCAGCAGCACTTGCTCGCACAGGGACGAGGGCACTGAAGCTTTCTTT
CASSTCSHRDEGTEAFF
>TRBJ2-3|.|.|TRBV30
TGTGCCTGGAACTCTCGGAGGGCCTGGGATACGCAGTATTTT
CAWNSRRAWDTQYF
>TRBJ2-5|.|TRBD2|TRBV7-9
TGTGCCAGCAGTCGTGGACTAGCGGGAGGGCCGGAGACCCAGTACTTC
CASSRGLAGGPETQYF
>TRBJ2-7|.|TRBD1|TRBV29-1
TGCAGCGTGGTGGGGGACAGGGCAAACTTTTACGAGCAGTACTTC
CSVVGDRANFYEQYF
>TRBJ1-5|.|.|TRBV28
TGTGCCAGCAGGACAGGCAATCAGCCCCAGCATTTT
CASRTGNQPQHF
>TRBJ1-5|.|.|TRBV30
TGTGCCTGGAGTGGGGAGATAAGCAATCAGCCCCAGCATTTT
CAWSGEISNQPQHF
>TRBJ1-3|.|.|TRBV19
TGTGCCAGTAGTTTGGCAGGATTGAGCTCTGGAAACACCATATATTTT
CASSLAGLSSGNTIYF
>TRBJ2-7|.|TRBD1|TRBV7-8
TGTGCCAGCAGCCGACCGGGACAGGGCTACGAGCAGTACTTC
CASSRPGQGYEQYF
>TRBJ2-7|.|TRBD2|TRBV18
TGTGCCAGCTCAGCCGGGACTAGTTTCACCGAGCAGTACTTC
CASSAGTSFTEQYF
>TRBJ2-1|.|.|TRBV19
TGTGCCAGTTCTTCCCGGGACGGGGGTATAGGTGAGCAGTTCTTC
CASSSRDGGIGEQFF
>TRBJ1-3|.|.|TRBV3-1/TRBV3-2
TGTGCCAGCAGCCAAAACAGGGAAAACACCATATATTTT
CASSQNRENTIYF
>TRBJ2-1|.|TRBD1|TRBV4-3
TGCGCCAGCAGCCAAGGGAGGACAGGGGGCTGGGAACAGTTCTTC
CASSQGRTGGWEQFF
>TRBJ1-5|.|.|TRBV11-2
TGTGCCAGCAGCTTATCGGGATTTAGCAATCAGCCCCAGCATTTT
CASSLSGFSNQPQHF
>TRBJ2-7|.|TRBD2|TRBV2
TGTGCCAGCAGTGAACGGGGACTATCCTACGAGCAGTACTTC
CASSERGLSYEQYF
>TRBJ2-7|.|.|TRBV12-3/TRBV12-4
TGTGCCAGCACTTGGGCCCTGGGGGGGCAGTACTTC
CASTWALGGQYF
>TRBJ1-2|once|.|TRBV7-9
TGTGCCAGCAGCGGAGGTGTCGGTCCTCTTGGGGATGGCTACACCTTC
CASSGGVGPLGDGYTF
>TRBJ2-7|.|TRBD2|TRBV18
TGTGCCAGCTCACCGGGGACTAGCGGGATAAGCGAGCAGTACTTC
CASSPGTSGISEQYF
>TRBJ1-1|.|.|TRBV5-5
TGTGCCAGCAGCCGAGACGGAGCCACTGAAGCTTTCTTT
CASSRDGATEAFF
>TRBJ2-1|once|TRBD2|TRBV4-2
TGTGCCAGCAGCCAAGAAACTGGTAGCGGGAGGGCTTACAATGAGCAGTTCTTC
CASSQETGSGRAYNEQFF
>TRBJ2-5|.|.|TRBV27
TGTGCCAGCAGTTTAAATAACAGGGATCTCGGAGAGACCCAGTACTTC
CASSLNNRDLGETQYF
>TRBJ1-2|.|.|TRBV27
TGTGCCAGCAGTAAGGGGTTAGGTGGGAACTATGGCTACACCTTC
CASSKGLGGNYGYTF
>TRBJ2-1|.|TRBD2|TRBV30
TGTGCCTGGAGTGGGACTAGTCTTCGATACAATGAGCAGTTCTTC
CAWSGTSLRYNEQFF
>TRBJ1-1|.|TRBD1|TRBV7-3
TGTGCCAGCAGCTTAAGGGGACAGAGCACTGAAGCTTTCTTT
CASSLRGQSTEAFF
>TRBJ2-7|.|.|TRBV28
TGTGCCAGCAGTCGACCCGGGACAACACCGCAGTACTTC
CASSRPGTTPQYF
>TRBJ2-7|.|TRBD1|TRBV7-3
TGTGCCAGCAGCTTTTCCGGGACAGGGTTTGACGAGCAGTACTTC
CASSFSGTGFDEQYF
>TRBJ1-4|once|.|TRBV5-1
TGCGCCAGCAGCTTGACAGGCACTAATGAAAAACTGTTTTTT
CASSLTGTNEKLFF
>TRBJ2-7|.|.|TRBV14
TGTGCCAGCAGTTACACCTACGAGCAGTACTTC
CASSYTYEQYF
>TRBJ2-7|.|.|TRBV6-5
TGTGCCAGCCTCGGAGGGATTTACGAGCAGTACTTC
CASLGGIYEQYF
>TRBJ1-3|.|TRBD1|TRBV2
TGTGCCAGCAGTGCTGACAGGGCTTCTGGAAACACCATATATTTT
CASSADRASGNTIYF
>TRBJ1-1|few|.|TRBV20-1
TGCAGTGCACGTTGGCGGGGCCAAGCTTTCTTT
CSARWRGQAFF
>TRBJ1-4|.|.|TRBV7-9
TGTGCCAGCAGCCTCCAGAAATCTAATGAAAAACTGTTTTTT
CASSLQKSNEKLFF
>TRBJ2-2|.|.|TRBV19
TGTGCCAGTAGTATAGGAGTAGTCCGAGGGGAGCTGTTTTTT
CASSIGVVRGELFF